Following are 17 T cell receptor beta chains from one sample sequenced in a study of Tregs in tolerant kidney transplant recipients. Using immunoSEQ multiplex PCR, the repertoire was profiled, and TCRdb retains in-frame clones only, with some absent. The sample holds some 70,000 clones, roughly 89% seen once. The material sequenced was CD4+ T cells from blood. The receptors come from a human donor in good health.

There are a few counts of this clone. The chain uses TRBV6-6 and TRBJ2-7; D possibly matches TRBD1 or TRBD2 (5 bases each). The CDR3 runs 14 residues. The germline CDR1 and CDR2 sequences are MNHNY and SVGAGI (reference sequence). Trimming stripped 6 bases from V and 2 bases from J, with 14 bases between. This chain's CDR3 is CASSRTGAAYEQYF. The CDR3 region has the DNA TGTGCCAGCAGCCGTACCGGGGCCGCCTACGAGCAGTACTTC.

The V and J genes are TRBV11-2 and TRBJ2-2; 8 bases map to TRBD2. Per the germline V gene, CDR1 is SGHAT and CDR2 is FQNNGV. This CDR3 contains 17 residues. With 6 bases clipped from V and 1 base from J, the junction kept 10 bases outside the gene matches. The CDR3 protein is CASSTYSGRGNTGELFF. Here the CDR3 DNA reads TGTGCCAGCAGTACCTACAGCGGGAGAGGGAACACCGGGGAGCTGTTTTTT.

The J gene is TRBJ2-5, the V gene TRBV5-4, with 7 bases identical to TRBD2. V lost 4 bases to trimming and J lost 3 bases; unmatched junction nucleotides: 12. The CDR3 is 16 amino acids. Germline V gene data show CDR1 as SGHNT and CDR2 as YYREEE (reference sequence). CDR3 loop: CASSPASGGREETQYF. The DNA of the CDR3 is TGTGCCAGCAGCCCGGCCAGTGGGGGGAGGGAAGAGACCCAGTACTTC.

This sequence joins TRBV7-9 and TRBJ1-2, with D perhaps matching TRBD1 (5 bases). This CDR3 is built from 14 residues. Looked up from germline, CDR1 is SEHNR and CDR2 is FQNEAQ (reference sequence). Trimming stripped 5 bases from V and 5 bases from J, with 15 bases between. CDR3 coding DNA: TGTGCCAGCAGCCCACTCAGGGAGAATTATGGCTACACCTTC. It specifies CASSPLRENYGYTF.

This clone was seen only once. The CDR3 sequence: CASSFTPGLAGPRQETQYF. In DNA, the CDR3 is TGTGCCAGCAGCTTTACGCCGGGACTAGCGGGACCGAGGCAAGAGACCCAGTACTTC. The V and J genes are TRBV11-2 and TRBJ2-5, with TRBD2 matching over 13 bases. The germline gives CDR1 SGHAT, CDR2 FQNNGV. Losses at the gene ends were 3 bases for V and 2 bases for J; bases not matched to a gene: 12. This CDR3 is 19 amino acids long.

The DNA of the CDR3 is TGTGCCAGCAGCTTACGGGGGGCGGACTACGAGCAGTACTTC. Translation gives CASSLRGADYEQYF. This chain links TRBV5-7 with TRBJ2-7; maybe TRBD2 (7 bases). TRBV5-7 is sorted into the ORF group, with uncertain function. The CDR3 is 14 amino acids. V was shortened by 2 bases and J by 3 bases, with 12 bases between the two germline ends.

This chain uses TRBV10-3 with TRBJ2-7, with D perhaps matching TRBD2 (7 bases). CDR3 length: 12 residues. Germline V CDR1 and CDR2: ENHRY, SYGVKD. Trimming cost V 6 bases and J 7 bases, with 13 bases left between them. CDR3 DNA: TGTGCCATCAGAGGGGGGGGAATGGAGCAGTACTTC. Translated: CAIRGGGMEQYF.

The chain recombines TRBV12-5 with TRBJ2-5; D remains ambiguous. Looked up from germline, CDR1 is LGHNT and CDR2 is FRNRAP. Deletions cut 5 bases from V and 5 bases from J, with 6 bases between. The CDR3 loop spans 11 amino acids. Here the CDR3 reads CASGPRETQYF. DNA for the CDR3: TGTGCTAGTGGTCCAAGGGAGACCCAGTACTTC.

The chain's CDR3 is CAISVRGRGVGYTF. CDR3 bases: TGTGCCATCAGTGTTCGGGGCAGGGGAGTGGGCTACACCTTC. The chain joins TRBV10-3 to TRBJ1-2; D might be TRBD1 (6 bases). Germline CDR1 is ENHRY and CDR2 is SYGVKD. The length of the CDR3 is 14 residues. Trimming stripped 4 bases from V and 8 bases from J, with 17 bases between.

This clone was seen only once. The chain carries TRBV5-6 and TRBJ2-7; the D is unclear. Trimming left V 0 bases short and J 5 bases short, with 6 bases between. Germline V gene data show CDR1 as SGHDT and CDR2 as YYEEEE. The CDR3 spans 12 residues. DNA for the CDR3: TGTGCCAGCAGCTTGGGGGGTGACGAGCAGTACTTC. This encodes CASSLGGDEQYF.

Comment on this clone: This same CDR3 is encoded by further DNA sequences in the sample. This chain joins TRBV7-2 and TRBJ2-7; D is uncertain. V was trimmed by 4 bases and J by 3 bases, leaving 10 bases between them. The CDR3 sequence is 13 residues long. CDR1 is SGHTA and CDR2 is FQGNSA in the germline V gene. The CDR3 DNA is TGTGCCAGCAGCTCCGGACCCTTCTACGAGCAGTACTTC. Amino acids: CASSSGPFYEQYF.

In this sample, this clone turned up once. Here the CDR3 reads CASNQGQETQYF. CDR3 coding DNA: TGCGCCAGCAATCAGGGGCAGGAGACCCAGTACTTC. V and J are TRBV5-1 and TRBJ2-5, with D tentatively TRBD1 (6 bases). This CDR3 spans 12 amino acids. V was cut by 6 bases and J by 5 bases, with 11 bases left in between. CDR1 is SGHRS and CDR2 is YFSETQ in the germline V gene.

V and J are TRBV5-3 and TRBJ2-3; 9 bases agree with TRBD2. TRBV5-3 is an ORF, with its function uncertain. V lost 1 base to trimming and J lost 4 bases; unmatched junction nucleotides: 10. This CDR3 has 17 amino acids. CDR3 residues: CARSLMLLRGGPDTQYF. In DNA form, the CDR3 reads TGTGCCAGAAGCTTGATGCTTTTGCGGGGGGGCCCAGATACGCAGTATTTT.

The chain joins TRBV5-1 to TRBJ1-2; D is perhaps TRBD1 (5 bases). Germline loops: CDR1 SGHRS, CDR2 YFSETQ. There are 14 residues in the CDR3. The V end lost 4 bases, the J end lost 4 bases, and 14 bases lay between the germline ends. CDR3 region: CASSPAGPFYGYTF. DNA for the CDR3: TGCGCCAGCAGCCCAGCGGGACCGTTCTATGGCTACACCTTC.

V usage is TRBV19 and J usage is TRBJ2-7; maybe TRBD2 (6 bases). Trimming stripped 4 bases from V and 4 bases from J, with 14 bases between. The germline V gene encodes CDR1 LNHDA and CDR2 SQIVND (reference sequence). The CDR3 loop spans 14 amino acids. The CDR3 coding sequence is TGTGCCAGTAGTAGACGCGCAGGGAGGTACGAGCAGTACTTC. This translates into CASSRRAGRYEQYF. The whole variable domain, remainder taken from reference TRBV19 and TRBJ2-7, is DGGITQSPKYLFRKEGQNVTLSCEQNLNHDAMYWYRQDPGQGLRLIYYSQIVNDFQKGDIAEGYSVSREKKESFPLTVTSAQKNPTAFYLCASSRRAGRYEQYFGPGTRLTVT.

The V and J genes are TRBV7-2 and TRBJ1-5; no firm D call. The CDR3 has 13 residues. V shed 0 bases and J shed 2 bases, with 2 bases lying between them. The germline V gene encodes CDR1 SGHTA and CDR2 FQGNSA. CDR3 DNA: TGTGCCAGCAGCTTAGCCCGCAATCAGCCCCAGCATTTT. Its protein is CASSLARNQPQHF. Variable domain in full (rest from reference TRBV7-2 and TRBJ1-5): GAGVSQSPSNKVTEKGKDVELRCDPISGHTALYWYRQSLGQGLEFLIYFQGNSAPDKSGLPSDRFSAERTGGSVSTLTIQRTQQEDSAVYLCASSLARNQPQHFGDGTRLSIL.

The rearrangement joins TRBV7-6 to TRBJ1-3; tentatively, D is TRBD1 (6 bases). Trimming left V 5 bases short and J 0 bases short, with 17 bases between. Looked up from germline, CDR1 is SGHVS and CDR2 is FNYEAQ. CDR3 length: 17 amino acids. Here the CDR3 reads CASSRADRPVSGNTIYF. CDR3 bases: TGTGCCAGCAGCCGCGCGGACAGACCCGTCTCTGGAAACACCATATATTTT.